The clone carrying this T cell receptor beta chain has a handful of counts. The data originate from a study of T-cell memory formation after mild COVID-19. From the 5' RACE reads, TCRdb called clonotypes with MiXCR, one entry per CDR3 protein. The profile shows 260,000 or so distinct CDR3 sequences, 15% to 20% of them singletons. Specimen: PBMCs or a T cell subset sorted from them (not recorded which). This TCR derives from a man between 18 and 35 years old who had mild COVID-19 (a few samples of this study predate the infection). Cell type and time point are not known.

The DNA for the CDR3 is TGTGCCAGCAGCTCGGCGGGCGCGGGGAAAGATACGCAGTATTTT. Translation gives CASSSAGAGKDTQYF. The chain joins TRBV5-6 to TRBJ2-3; D is possibly TRBD2 (6 bases). The CDR3 is 15 amino acids. The germline V and J ends were trimmed by 3 bases and 5 bases, with 16 bases remaining between them. Germline CDR1 and CDR2: SGHDT and YYEEEE.